This T cell receptor (beta chain) was profiled in a study of cytomegalovirus exposure and HLA in healthy donors. Healthy people donating bone marrow made up the donors. Regarding this clone: The antigen remains unidentified.

The study's findings and limits: Within a later analysis, the majority of CMV-associated TCR beta chains appeared HLA-restricted. According to reports, the classifier identified cytomegalovirus status with high specificity and sensitivity. Analyses of presence and absence presupposed an approximately uniform sequencing depth across donors.

The PCR had 60 Vbeta and 13 Jbeta primers. Assay used: immunoSEQ multiplex PCR; TCRdb lists only in-frame clones, some missing. The sample lists 55,000 to 70,000 clones, 86% occurring once. The CDR3 sequence is 14 residues long. The germline V gene has CDR1 MNHEY and CDR2 SVGAGI. Trimming took off 2 bases at V and 1 base at J, with 7 bases between the two ends. The sequenced material came from PBMCs. The sequence came from a woman under 40 in good health and CMV-seronegative. This chain connects TRBV6-5 to TRBJ2-3; D is possibly TRBD2 (6 bases). DNA for the CDR3: TGTGCCAGCAGTTACGCTAGCGGCACAGATACGCAGTATTTT. It is translated as CASSYASGTDTQYF.